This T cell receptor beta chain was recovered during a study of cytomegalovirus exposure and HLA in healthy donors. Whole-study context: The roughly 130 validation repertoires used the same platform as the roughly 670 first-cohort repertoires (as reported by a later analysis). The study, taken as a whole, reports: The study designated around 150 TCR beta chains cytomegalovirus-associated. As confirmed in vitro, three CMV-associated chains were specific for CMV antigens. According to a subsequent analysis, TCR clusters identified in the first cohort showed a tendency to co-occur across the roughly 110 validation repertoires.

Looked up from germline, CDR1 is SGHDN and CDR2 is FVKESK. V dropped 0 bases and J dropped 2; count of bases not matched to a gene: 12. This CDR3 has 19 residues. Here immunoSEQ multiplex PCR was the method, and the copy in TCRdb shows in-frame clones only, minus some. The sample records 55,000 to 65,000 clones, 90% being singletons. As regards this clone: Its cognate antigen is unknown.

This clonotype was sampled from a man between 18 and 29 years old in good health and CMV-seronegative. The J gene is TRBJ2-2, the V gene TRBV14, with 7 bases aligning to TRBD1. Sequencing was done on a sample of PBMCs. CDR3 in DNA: TGTGCCAGCAGCCAAGATTCTCTCGCCGGGACAGATAACACCGGGGAGCTGTTTTTT. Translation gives CASSQDSLAGTDNTGELFF. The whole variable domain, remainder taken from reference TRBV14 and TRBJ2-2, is EAGVTQFPSHSVIEKGQTVTLRCDPISGHDNLYWYRRVMGKEIKFLLHFVKESKQDESGMPNNRFLAERTGGTYSTLKVQPAELEDSGVYFCASSQDSLAGTDNTGELFFGEGSRLTVL.